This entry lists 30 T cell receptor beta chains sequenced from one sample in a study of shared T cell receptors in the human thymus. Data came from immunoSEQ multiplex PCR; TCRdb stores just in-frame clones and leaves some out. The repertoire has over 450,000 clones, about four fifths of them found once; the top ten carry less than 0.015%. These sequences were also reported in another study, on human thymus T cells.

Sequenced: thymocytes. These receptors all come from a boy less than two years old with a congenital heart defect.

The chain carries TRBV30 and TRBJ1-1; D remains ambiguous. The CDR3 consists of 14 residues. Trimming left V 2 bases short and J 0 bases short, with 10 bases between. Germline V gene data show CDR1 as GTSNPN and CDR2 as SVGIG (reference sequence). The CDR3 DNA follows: TGTGCCTGGAGTTCCGAACAGTTGAACACTGAAGCTTTCTTT. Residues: CAWSSEQLNTEAFF.

The CDR3 reads CASSKPLAGGIYNEQFF. Written as DNA, the CDR3 is TGTGCCAGTAGTAAGCCCTTAGCGGGAGGGATCTACAATGAGCAGTTCTTC. The chain couples TRBV19 to TRBJ2-1, with 11 bases aligning to TRBD2. Per germline, CDR1 LNHDA and CDR2 SQIVND (reference sequence). This CDR3 contains 17 residues. V dropped 4 bases and J dropped 3; count of bases not matched to a gene: 8.

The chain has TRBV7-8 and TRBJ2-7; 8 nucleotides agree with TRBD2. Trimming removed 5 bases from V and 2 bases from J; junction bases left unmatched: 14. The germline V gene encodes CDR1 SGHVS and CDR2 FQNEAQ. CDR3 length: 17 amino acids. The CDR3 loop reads CASSPGGSGTIPYEQYF. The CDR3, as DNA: TGTGCCAGCAGCCCCGGTGGTAGCGGGACGATACCCTACGAGCAGTACTTC.

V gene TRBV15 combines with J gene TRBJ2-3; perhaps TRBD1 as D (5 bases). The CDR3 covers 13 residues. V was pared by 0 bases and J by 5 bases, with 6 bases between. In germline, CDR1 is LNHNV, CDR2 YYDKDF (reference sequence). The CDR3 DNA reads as TGTGCCACCAGCAGAGATCAGGGAGATACGCAGTATTTT. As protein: CATSRDQGDTQYF.

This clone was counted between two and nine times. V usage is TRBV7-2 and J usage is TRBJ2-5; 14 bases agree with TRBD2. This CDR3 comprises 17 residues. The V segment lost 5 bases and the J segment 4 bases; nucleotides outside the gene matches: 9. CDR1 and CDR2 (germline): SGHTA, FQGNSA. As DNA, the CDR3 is TGTGCCAGCAGCCCCGGGACTAGCGGGAGTTCGGGAGAGACCCAGTACTTC. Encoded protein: CASSPGTSGSSGETQYF.

The CDR3 is CATSYSVEGQENQPQHF. The CDR3 DNA reads as TGTGCCACCAGTTACTCCGTAGAGGGACAGGAAAATCAGCCCCAGCATTTT. The rearrangement links TRBV15 to TRBJ1-5; TRBD1 matches 8 bases. CDR1 is LNHNV and CDR2 is YYDKDF in the germline V gene (reference sequence). The CDR3 is 17 residues long. J gave up 4 bases and V 6 bases, and 14 bases lay outside the gene matches.

The CDR3 region is CASKISEQFF. The CDR3 bases are TGTGCCAGCAAAATTAGTGAGCAGTTCTTC. The rearrangement joins TRBV6-1 to TRBJ2-1; D remains ambiguous. This CDR3 has 10 amino acids. CDR1 and CDR2 from the germline V gene are MNHNS and SASEGT. V was clipped by 7 bases and J by 9 bases, with 7 bases between them.

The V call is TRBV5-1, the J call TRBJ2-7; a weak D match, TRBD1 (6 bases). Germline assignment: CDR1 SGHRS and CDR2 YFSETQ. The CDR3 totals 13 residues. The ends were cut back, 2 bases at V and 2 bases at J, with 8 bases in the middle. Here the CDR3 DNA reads TGCGCCAGCAGCTTCGACAGGCCCTACGAGCAGTACTTC. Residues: CASSFDRPYEQYF.

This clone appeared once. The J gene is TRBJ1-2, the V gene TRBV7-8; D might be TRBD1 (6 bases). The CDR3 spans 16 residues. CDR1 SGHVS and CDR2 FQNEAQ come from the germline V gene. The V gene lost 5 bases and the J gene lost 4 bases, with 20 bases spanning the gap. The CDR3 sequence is CASSRSIQGLIYGYTF. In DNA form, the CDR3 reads TGTGCCAGCAGCCGGAGTATTCAGGGGCTTATCTATGGCTACACCTTC. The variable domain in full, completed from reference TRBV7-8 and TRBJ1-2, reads GAGVSQSPRYKVAKRGQDVALRCDPISGHVSLFWYQQALGQGPEFLTYFQNEAQLDKSGLPSDRFFAERPEGSVSTLKIQRTQQEDSAVYLCASSRSIQGLIYGYTFGSGTRLTVV.

The CDR3 nucleotides read TGCGCCAGCAGCTTGTCAGGGGACGAAGGTGAAGCTTTCTTT. The encoded protein is CASSLSGDEGEAFF. The chain combines TRBV5-1 with TRBJ1-1, with a weak D call TRBD1 (6 bases). This CDR3 is 14 amino acids long. The V gene's germline CDR1 is SGHRS and CDR2 YFSETQ. V was pared by 1 base and J by 7 bases, with 14 bases between.

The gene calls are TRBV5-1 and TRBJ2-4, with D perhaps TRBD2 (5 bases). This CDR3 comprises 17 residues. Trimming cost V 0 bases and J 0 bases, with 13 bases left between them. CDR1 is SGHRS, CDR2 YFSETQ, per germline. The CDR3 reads CASSLAGSDLAKNIQYF. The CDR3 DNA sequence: TGCGCCAGCAGCTTGGCCGGTAGCGACCTAGCCAAAAACATTCAGTACTTC.

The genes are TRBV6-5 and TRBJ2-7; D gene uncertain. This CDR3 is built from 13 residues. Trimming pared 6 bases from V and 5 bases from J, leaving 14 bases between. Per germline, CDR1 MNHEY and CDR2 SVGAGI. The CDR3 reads CASSPSSVHEQYF. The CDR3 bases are TGTGCCAGCAGCCCGTCCTCAGTCCACGAGCAGTACTTC.

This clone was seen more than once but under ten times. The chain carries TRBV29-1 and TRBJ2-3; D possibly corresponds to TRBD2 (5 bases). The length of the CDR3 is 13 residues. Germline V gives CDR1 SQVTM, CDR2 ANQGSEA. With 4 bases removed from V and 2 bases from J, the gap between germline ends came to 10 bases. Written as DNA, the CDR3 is TGCAGCGTTGGGGAGCATATCACAGATACGCAGTATTTT. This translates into CSVGEHITDTQYF.

CDR3: CASSQDPGLAGGPDEQFF. The CDR3 DNA reads as TGCGCCAGCAGCCAAGATCCGGGACTAGCGGGAGGGCCGGATGAGCAGTTCTTC. The chain couples TRBV4-3 to TRBJ2-1; 16 nucleotides align to TRBD2. Germline CDR1 is LGHNA and CDR2 is YSLEER. V shed 0 bases, J shed 8 bases, and the junction held 7 bases outside the gene matches. This CDR3 contains 18 residues.

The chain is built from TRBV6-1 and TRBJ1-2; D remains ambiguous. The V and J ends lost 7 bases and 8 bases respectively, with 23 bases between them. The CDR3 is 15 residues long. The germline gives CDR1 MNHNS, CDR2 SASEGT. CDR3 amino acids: CASTPGRPRHEGYTF. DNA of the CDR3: TGTGCCAGCACTCCAGGCCGACCCCGGCATGAGGGCTACACCTTC.

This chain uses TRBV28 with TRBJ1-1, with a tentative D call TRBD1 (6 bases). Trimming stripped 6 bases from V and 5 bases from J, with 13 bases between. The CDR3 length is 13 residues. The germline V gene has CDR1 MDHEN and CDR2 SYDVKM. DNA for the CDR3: TGTGCCAGCAGCCCAGGGAGGGGGACTGAAGCTTTCTTT. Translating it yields CASSPGRGTEAFF. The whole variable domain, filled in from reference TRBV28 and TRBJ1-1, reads DVKVTQSSRYLVKRTGEKVFLECVQDMDHENMFWYRQDPGLGLRLIYFSYDVKMKEKGDIPEGYSVSREKKERFSLILESASTNQTSMYLCASSPGRGTEAFFGQGTRLTVV.

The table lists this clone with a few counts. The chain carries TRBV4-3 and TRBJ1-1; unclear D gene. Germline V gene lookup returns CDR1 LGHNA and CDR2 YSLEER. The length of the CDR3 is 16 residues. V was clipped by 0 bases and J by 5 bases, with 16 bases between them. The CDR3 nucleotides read TGCGCCAGCAGCCAAGATGGTGAAGGCCCGGGGACTGAAGCTTTCTTT. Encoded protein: CASSQDGEGPGTEAFF.

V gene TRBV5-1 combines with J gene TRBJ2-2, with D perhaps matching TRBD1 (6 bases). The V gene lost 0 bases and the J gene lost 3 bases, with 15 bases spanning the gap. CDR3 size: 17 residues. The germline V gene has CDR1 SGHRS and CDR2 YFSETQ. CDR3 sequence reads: CASSLGGLGADTGELFF. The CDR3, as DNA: TGCGCCAGCAGCTTGGGGGGGCTGGGAGCCGACACCGGGGAGCTGTTTTTT. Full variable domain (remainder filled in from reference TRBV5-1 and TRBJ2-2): KAGVTQTPRYLIKTRGQQVTLSCSPISGHRSVSWYQQTPGQGLQFLFEYFSETQRNKGNFPGRFSGRQFSNSRSEMNVSTLELGDSALYLCASSLGGLGADTGELFFGEGSRLTVL.

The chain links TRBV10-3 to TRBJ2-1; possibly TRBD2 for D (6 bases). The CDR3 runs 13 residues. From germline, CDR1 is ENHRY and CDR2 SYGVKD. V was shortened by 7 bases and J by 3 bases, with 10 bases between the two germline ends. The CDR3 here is CAITPGDYNEQFF. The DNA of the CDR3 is TGTGCCATCACCCCGGGAGACTACAATGAGCAGTTCTTC.

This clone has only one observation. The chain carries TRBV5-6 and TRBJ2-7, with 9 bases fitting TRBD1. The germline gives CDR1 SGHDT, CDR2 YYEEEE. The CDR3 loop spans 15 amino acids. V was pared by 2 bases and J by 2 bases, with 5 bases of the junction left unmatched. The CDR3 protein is CASSFSGTGTYEQYF. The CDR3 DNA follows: TGTGCCAGCAGCTTCTCCGGGACAGGGACCTACGAGCAGTACTTC.

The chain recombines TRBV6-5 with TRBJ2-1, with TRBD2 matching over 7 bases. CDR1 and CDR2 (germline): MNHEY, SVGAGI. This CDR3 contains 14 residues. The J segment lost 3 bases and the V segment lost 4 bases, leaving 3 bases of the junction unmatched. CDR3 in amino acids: CASSLPGGYNEQFF. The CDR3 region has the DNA TGTGCCAGCAGTTTACCGGGGGGCTACAATGAGCAGTTCTTC.

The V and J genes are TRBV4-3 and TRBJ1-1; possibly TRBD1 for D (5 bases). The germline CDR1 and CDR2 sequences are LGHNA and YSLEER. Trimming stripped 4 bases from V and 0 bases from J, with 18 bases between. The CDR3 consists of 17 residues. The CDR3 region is CASSPQTGVALNTEAFF. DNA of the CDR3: TGCGCCAGCAGCCCCCAAACGGGGGTTGCCTTGAACACTGAAGCTTTCTTT.

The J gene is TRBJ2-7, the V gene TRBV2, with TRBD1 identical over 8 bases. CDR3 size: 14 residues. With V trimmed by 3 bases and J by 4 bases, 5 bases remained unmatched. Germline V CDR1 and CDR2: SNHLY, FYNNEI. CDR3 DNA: TGTGCCAGCAGTGATGCAGGGGGCTTGTACGAGCAGTACTTC. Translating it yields CASSDAGGLYEQYF.

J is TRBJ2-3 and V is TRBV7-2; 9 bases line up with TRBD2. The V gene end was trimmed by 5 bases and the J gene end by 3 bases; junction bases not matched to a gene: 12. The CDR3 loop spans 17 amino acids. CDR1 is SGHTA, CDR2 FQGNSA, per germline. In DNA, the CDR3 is TGTGCCAGCAGCCCCAAGGACGGACTAGCGACTACAGATACGCAGTATTTT. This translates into CASSPKDGLATTDTQYF.

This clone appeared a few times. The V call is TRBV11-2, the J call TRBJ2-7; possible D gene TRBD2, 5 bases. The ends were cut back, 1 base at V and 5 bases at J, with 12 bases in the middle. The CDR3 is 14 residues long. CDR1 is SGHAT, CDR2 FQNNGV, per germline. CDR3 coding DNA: TGTGCCAGCAGCTTAGGGGCCCCCGGGGACGAGCAGTACTTC. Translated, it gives CASSLGAPGDEQYF.

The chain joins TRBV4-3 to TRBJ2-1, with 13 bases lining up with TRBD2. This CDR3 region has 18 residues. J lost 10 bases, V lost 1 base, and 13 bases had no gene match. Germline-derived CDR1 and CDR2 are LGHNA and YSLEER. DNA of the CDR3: TGCGCCAGCAGCCAAGCGCTCTTGGGACTAGCGGGATTGGAGGAGCAGTTCTTC. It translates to CASSQALLGLAGLEEQFF.

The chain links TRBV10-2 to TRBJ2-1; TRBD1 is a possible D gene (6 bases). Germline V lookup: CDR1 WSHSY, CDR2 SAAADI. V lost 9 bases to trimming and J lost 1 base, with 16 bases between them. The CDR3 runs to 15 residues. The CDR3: CASMQGTGSYNEQFF. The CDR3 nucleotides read TGCGCCAGTATGCAGGGGACGGGGTCCTACAATGAGCAGTTCTTC.

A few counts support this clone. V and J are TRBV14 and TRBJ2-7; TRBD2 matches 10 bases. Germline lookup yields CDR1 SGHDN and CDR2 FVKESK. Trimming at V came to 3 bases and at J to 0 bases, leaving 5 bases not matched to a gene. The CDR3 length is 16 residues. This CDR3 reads CASSHQLAGSSYEQYF. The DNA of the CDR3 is TGTGCCAGCAGCCATCAACTAGCGGGGTCCTCCTACGAGCAGTACTTC.

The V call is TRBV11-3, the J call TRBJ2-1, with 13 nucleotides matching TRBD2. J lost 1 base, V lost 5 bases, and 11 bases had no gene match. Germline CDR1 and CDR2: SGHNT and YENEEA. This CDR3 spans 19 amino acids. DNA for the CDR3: TGTGCCAGCAGCAACCGCGACGGACTAGCGGGAGTATCCTACAATGAGCAGTTCTTC. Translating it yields CASSNRDGLAGVSYNEQFF.

CDR3 amino acids: CASSRPEVGHLTDTQYF. The CDR3, as DNA: TGTGCCAGCAGCCGCCCAGAAGTAGGACACCTCACAGATACGCAGTATTTT. The chain links TRBV11-2 to TRBJ2-3, with D perhaps matching TRBD1 (5 bases). Deletions cut 5 bases from V and 2 bases from J, with 20 bases between. The length of the CDR3 is 17 residues. The germline CDR1 and CDR2 sequences are SGHAT and FQNNGV.